This T cell receptor (beta chain) is drawn from a study of blood T cell repertoires in COVID-19. Study-wide background: Acute and convalescent COVID-19 specimens originated in the United States, Italy and Spain.

Authors' analysis steps: Amplification of reference gene primers was used by the study to estimate nucleated cell counts. Some clones are missing from TCRdb's copy, which holds only in-frame ones; the method was immunoSEQ multiplex PCR. The V and J calls and clone size come from that table; D and trimming were worked out from the DNA. The sample has under 350,000 clones, 70% to 90% seen once; the top ten hold 3.6%. V lost 6 bases to trimming and J lost 5 bases; unmatched junction nucleotides: 5. The CDR3 is 14 amino acids. Germline CDR1 and CDR2: ENHRY and SYGVKD. This clone was observed a single time.

The sequenced sample was peripheral blood. The chain employs TRBV10-3 and TRBJ2-5; 11 nucleotides agree with TRBD2. The TCR originated in a man aged 18 to 30 with active or convalescent COVID-19. CDR3 residues: CAISLAGGRETQYF. The CDR3 coding sequence is TGTGCCATCAGCCTAGCGGGAGGAAGGGAGACCCAGTACTTC.